This passage covers 3 T cell receptor beta chains from one sample sequenced in a study of control samples from healthy donors and cancer patients. The table came from immunoSEQ multiplex PCR; TCRdb's copy has only in-frame clones and leaves some out. The data contain some 28,000 clones, 79% of them seen just once; the ten biggest clones take up roughly 21%. Sequencing input: PBMCs. These receptors originate from a man aged 60 to 75 with head and neck cancer.

The chain uses TRBV12-3 or TRBV12-4 and TRBJ2-3; tentatively, D is TRBD1 (6 bases). V was shortened by 7 bases and J by 2 bases, with 10 bases between the two germline ends. The CDR3 sequence is 13 residues long. The CDR3 DNA reads TGTGCCAGCAACCGACAGGCCACAGATACGCAGTATTTT. Residues: CASNRQATDTQYF.

This clone showed up just once. The rearrangement joins TRBV7-3 to TRBJ2-5; unclear D gene. Germline V lookup: CDR1 SGHTA, CDR2 FQGTGA. The CDR3 sequence is 13 residues long. V lost 1 base and J lost 1, with 4 bases in between. CDR3 sequence reads: CASSLNPQETQYF. As DNA, the CDR3 is TGTGCCAGCAGCTTAAACCCCCAAGAGACCCAGTACTTC.

This clone was detected a few times. The rearrangement joins TRBV19 to TRBJ1-1; 9 nucleotides match TRBD1. The CDR3 runs 12 residues. Germline V gene data show CDR1 as LNHDA and CDR2 as SQIVND (reference sequence). The trim removed 9 bases at V and 4 bases at J, leaving 3 bases unmatched. The CDR3 region has the DNA TGTGCCAGCCGACAGGGGGGCACTGAAGCTTTCTTT. This sequence encodes CASRQGGTEAFF.